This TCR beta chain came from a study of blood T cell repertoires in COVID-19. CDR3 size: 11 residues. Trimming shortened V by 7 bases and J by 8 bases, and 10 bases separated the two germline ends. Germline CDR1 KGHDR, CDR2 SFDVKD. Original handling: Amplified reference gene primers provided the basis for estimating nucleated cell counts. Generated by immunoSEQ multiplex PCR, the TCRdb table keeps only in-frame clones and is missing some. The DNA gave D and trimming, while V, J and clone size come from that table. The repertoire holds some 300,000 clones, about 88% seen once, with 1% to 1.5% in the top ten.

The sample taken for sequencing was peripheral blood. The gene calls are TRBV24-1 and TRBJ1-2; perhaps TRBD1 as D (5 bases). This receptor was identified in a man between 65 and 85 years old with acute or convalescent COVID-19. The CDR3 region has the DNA TGTGCCACCAGGGGGCCGAGAGGCTACACCTTC. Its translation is CATRGPRGYTF.